The 12 T cell receptor beta chains given below trace back to one sample, sequenced in a study of human T cells and chemical hapten exposure. TCRdb analysed the RACE reads with MiXCR anew, one entry per CDR3 protein. This sample has around 300,000 distinct CDR3 sequences, with approximately 7.5% found just once. Sample time point: pre-sensitization, week 0. Treatment given: therapeutic diphenylcyclopropenone sensitization with weekly scalp DPC. The starting material was whole blood, obtained in connection with sensitization to the hapten diphenylcyclopropenone (DPC). The receptors were sampled from a man aged 18 to 29 with alopecia areata. Some clones in this sample may be carry-over from other donors' samples.

This clonotype was detected only a few times. The V and J genes are TRBV20-1 and TRBJ1-1; the D gene is possibly TRBD1 (5 bases). This CDR3 region has 14 residues. The ends were cut back, 1 base at V and 1 base at J, with 10 bases in the middle. Per the germline V gene, CDR1 is DFQATT and CDR2 is SNEGSKA (reference sequence). The CDR3 region is CSARARAGNTEAFF. CDR3 DNA sequence: TGCAGTGCTAGAGCCAGGGCCGGGAACACTGAAGCTTTCTTT.

This clonotype was detected ten times or more. The chain uses TRBV7-9 and TRBJ2-7; the D gene could be TRBD1 or TRBD2 (5 bases each). The CDR3 length is 16 residues. V dropped 7 bases and J dropped 6 bases, with 25 bases sitting between them. Per the germline V gene, CDR1 is SEHNR and CDR2 is FQNEAQ (reference sequence). CDR3 sequence reads: CASTDTGTYPYSEQYF. The CDR3 nucleotides read TGTGCCAGCACCGACACCGGGACGTACCCCTACTCCGAGCAGTACTTC.

This clonotype was detected ten times or more. The genes are TRBV7-9 and TRBJ1-5; 8 bases map to TRBD1. This CDR3 contains 14 residues. V was clipped by 5 bases and J by 4 bases; unmatched bases: 4. The germline V gene encodes CDR1 SEHNR and CDR2 FQNEAQ (reference sequence). The DNA for the CDR3 is TGTGCCAGCAGCCCTGGACAGGGAAATCAGCCCCAGCATTTT. Its protein is CASSPGQGNQPQHF.

This clonotype was counted a few times. The chain combines TRBV4-1 with TRBJ1-1; D uncertain. This CDR3 comprises 13 residues. V lost 4 bases, J lost 5 bases, and 11 bases lay in between. Per the germline V gene, CDR1 is MGHRA and CDR2 is YSYEKL. CDR3 nucleotide sequence: TGCGCCAGCAGCCTACTCCCCTGGACTGAAGCTTTCTTT. Protein product: CASSLLPWTEAFF.

The V and J genes are TRBV7-2 and TRBJ1-2, with TRBD1 as a possible D gene (5 bases). CDR3 length: 15 amino acids. The V end lost 5 bases, the J end lost 0 bases, and 13 bases lay between the germline ends. Germline V gene lookup returns CDR1 SGHTA and CDR2 FQGNSA. CDR3 loop: CASSTPGRSNYGYTF. CDR3 nucleotides: TGTGCCAGCAGCACCCCGGGACGGTCTAACTATGGCTACACCTTC.

This clonotype was observed many times. J is TRBJ2-7 and V is TRBV20-1; the D is unclear. V was cut by 0 bases and J by 0 bases, with 9 bases left in between. CDR3 length: 14 amino acids. CDR1 and CDR2 from the germline V gene are DFQATT and SNEGSKA (reference sequence). DNA of the CDR3: TGCAGTGCTAGAGATCAAAGGAGCTCCTACGAGCAGTACGTC. This codes for CSARDQRSSYEQYV.

This clonotype was observed a few times. The V gene is TRBV28, the J gene TRBJ1-4; tentatively, D is TRBD1 (6 bases). CDR1 and CDR2 (germline): MDHEN, SYDVKM. The CDR3 consists of 15 residues. Between the trimmed V and J ends, which lost 3 bases and 5 bases, there was a span of 13 bases. The CDR3 nucleotides are TGTGCCAGCAGTTTTGGGGGGGGCCCGAATGAAAAACTGTTTTTT. This gives the protein CASSFGGGPNEKLFF. Together with reference TRBV28 and TRBJ1-4, the CDR3 gives the full variable domain: DVKVTQSSRYLVKRTGEKVFLECVQDMDHENMFWYRQDPGLGLRLIYFSYDVKMKEKGDIPEGYSVSREKKERFSLILESASTNQTSMYLCASSFGGGPNEKLFFGSGTQLSVL.

The rearrangement joins TRBV4-3 to TRBJ1-2; 8 nucleotides agree with TRBD1. Germline-derived CDR1 and CDR2 are LGHNA and YSLEER. Trimming took 1 base from V and 2 from J; bases not matched to a gene: 6. This CDR3 has 16 amino acids. The CDR3 spells CASSQVGQGSNYGYTF. The CDR3 DNA sequence: TGCGCCAGCAGCCAAGTAGGACAGGGCTCGAACTATGGCTACACCTTC.

This clonotype was counted only a few times. The chain joins TRBV12-3 or TRBV12-4 to TRBJ2-3; TRBD1 matches 9 bases. Trimming took 5 bases from V and 4 from J; bases not matched to a gene: 7. CDR3 length: 15 residues. CDR3: CASSSRDRAPDTQYF. CDR3 sequence (DNA): TGTGCCAGCAGTAGCCGGGACAGGGCCCCAGATACGCAGTATTTT.

This chain joins TRBV4-1 and TRBJ2-1; either TRBD1 or TRBD2 may supply D (5 bases each). The V and J ends lost 0 bases and 8 bases respectively, with 11 bases between them. From germline, CDR1 is MGHRA and CDR2 YSYEKL. This CDR3 is built from 14 residues. The CDR3 loop is CASSQDGRGDEQFF. The DNA of the CDR3 is TGCGCCAGCAGCCAAGATGGACGGGGCGATGAGCAGTTCTTC.

This clonotype was detected only a few times. J is TRBJ1-1 and V is TRBV9; D remains unclear. This CDR3 has 16 residues. The ends were cut back, 4 bases at V and 3 bases at J, with 19 bases in the middle. Germline V gene sequence: CDR1 SGDLS, CDR2 YYNGEE. CDR3 protein: CASSRGIQPADTEAFF. CDR3 sequence (DNA): TGTGCCAGCAGCCGAGGGATACAGCCAGCGGACACTGAAGCTTTCTTT. Full variable domain (remainder filled in from reference TRBV9 and TRBJ1-1): DSGVTQTPKHLITATGQRVTLRCSPRSGDLSVYWYQQSLDQGLQFLIQYYNGEERAKGNILERFSAQQFPDLHSELNLSSLELGDSALYFCASSRGIQPADTEAFFGQGTRLTVV.

The rearrangement joins TRBV7-9 to TRBJ1-1, with 10 nucleotides matching TRBD1. V was pared by 5 bases and J by 5 bases, with 8 bases of the junction left unmatched. This CDR3 has 15 amino acids. CDR1 is SEHNR, CDR2 FQNEAQ, per germline (reference sequence). CDR3 region: CASSRDRGRGTEAFF. Here the CDR3 DNA reads TGTGCCAGCAGCCGGGACAGGGGACGGGGAACTGAAGCTTTCTTT.